The source of this T cell receptor beta chain is a study of T cells in Graves' hyperthyroidism and ophthalmopathy (dated by TCRdb to 2018 to 2020). Regarding the research as a whole: Peripheral blood was sampled at the time of initial diagnosis, prior to any treatment. The paper describes TCR Vbeta CDR3 sequencing of fewer than 150 peripheral blood samples, made up of 43 ophthalmopathy patients, roughly 75 hyperthyroidism patients and roughly 17 progressor patients. To identify TCR V-J signatures that set the groups apart, the researchers used a discovery cohort of approximately 98 patients, made up of 40 to 45 with Graves' ophthalmopathy and some 58 with stable Graves' hyperthyroidism. Prospective prediction of ophthalmopathy was tested in an independent validation cohort of 18 to 20 hyperthyroidism patients and some 17 patients who later progressed to ophthalmopathy. Thyroid tissue and blood T-cell repertoires from six Graves' hyperthyroidism patients were also compared in the study. After blood sampling, hyperthyroidism patients were treated with methimazole at a starting dose of 30 mg daily, and ophthalmopathy patients were treated with high-dose intravenous methylprednisolone. For training and testing, the 100 or so patients in the discovery cohort were randomly divided in a 7:3 ratio.

In this sample, this clonotype turned up a few times. Its specific antigen is unknown. It has no much larger one-base neighbor in the sample; base qualities were not kept. The TCR beta CDR3 regions were amplified from RNA transcripts. The first round of RT-PCR for the TCR CDR3 was performed with the HTBI primer set and the Qiagen OneStep RT-PCR kit. The libraries were constructed in a second round of multiplex PCR and then size-selected and purified. The libraries were sequenced on an Illumina HiSeq2000 using paired-end 100 bp reads. Per the source publication's procedure: SOAPnuke was used to process the raw data, with reads discarded if the reads contained adapters or uncalled bases, had a mean Phred below 15, or lacked an exact constant-primer or identifier match. COPE v1.2.5 was used to merge the high-quality paired reads, and each unique nucleotide sequence was defined as a clonotype. MiTCR v1.1 was used to align clonotypes to the IMGT TRBV, TRBD and TRBJ reference segments. Only V-J combinations with frequency above 0.0001, covering 99% to 99.2% of repertoires, were analysed. A TCS score was defined as the ratio of F50 (clonal expansion) to E x V (chaos), with BLOSUM62-based TCRdist applied between CDR3 peptides within each V-J. Welch's t-statistics and random forest reduced around 550 V-J features to about 13, which were used in a naive Bayes classifier (R e1071). The public reads were reanalyzed by TCRdb: fastp trimming at Q25, MiXCR alignment, in-frame beta chains only. One record per CDR3 amino acid sequence lists the most common genes and DNA. The V and J calls shown here were made by TCRdb, not taken from the authors' results. Recorded for this sample are roughly 700,000 distinct CDR3 sequences; 17% of them occurred a single time. The ten largest clonotypes hold roughly 16% of the sample.

Study-level results and caveats: Ophthalmopathy was separated from stable hyperthyroidism by a 13 V-J signature model, with 85% to 90% sensitivity and roughly 81% specificity obtained in cross-validation and 80%/75% obtained in testing. Sample size was not statistically predetermined, and investigators were not blinded to group allocation. In validation, progression to ophthalmopathy was predicted by the model with around 70% sensitivity and 72% to 85% specificity, a median of around 5.9 months before onset. Most expanded thyroid clonotypes (frequency above 0.001) were also detected in blood, suggesting blood repertoires may reflect thyroid immune responses.

Stable Graves' hyperthyroidism was defined as no progression to ophthalmopathy during 18 months of follow-up. Hyperthyroidism patients were aged 18 to 65 years and newly diagnosed, with disease duration of less than 2 months. The study excluded patients with uncontrolled infections, other autoimmune diseases, pregnancy or lactation. Diagnoses relied on clinical symptoms, serum thyroxine and TRAb, thyroid ultrasound and orbital computed tomography. PBMCs were separated from roughly 10 ml of fresh peripheral blood using Ficoll-Paque density gradient centrifugation. Total RNA was extracted using Trizol reagent, and RNA quality was assessed on an Agilent 2100 Bioanalyzer. The specimen was blood. The receptor comes from a man aged 50-60 years with Graves' hyperthyroidism.

The sequenced DNA is TGTGCCTGGAACTCGGGACTGGATCTAGACGAGCAGTACTTC. Its coded protein is CAWNSGLDLDEQYF. Recombination connected TRBV30 to TRBJ2-7; the D gene is perhaps TRBD2, on 6 matching bases. For CDR1 and CDR2, the germline V gene (reference sequence) lists GTSNPN and SVGIG. Taken from cysteine to phenylalanine, the CDR3 has 14 residues. The CDR3 DNA has 42 bases and is translated from base 1. Trimming takes 4 bases from V and 5 bases from J, and the germline ends sit 18 bases apart.